Detailed here is one T cell receptor (beta chain). The antigen remains undetermined. The germline V gene encodes CDR1 WNHNN and CDR2 SYGVQD (reference sequence). This CDR3 comprises 15 residues. The junction had 6 bases not matched to a gene; V was cut back by 4 bases and J by 2 bases. The data stem from a study of shared clonotypes between healthy human individuals. Study results and limitations: Generally, naive subsets came out with larger estimated richness than memory subsets.

The assay used deep level. Generated by immunoSEQ multiplex PCR, the TCRdb table keeps only in-frame clones and is missing some. The sample includes about 2 million clones, less than 95% of them seen just once. Naive CD8 cells lacked CD45RO, underwent positive selection for CCR7 and left out terminally differentiated effector memory CD45RA+ cells. The donors, healthy adults who were HIV-negative, had experienced no recent acute infections or vaccinations. The chain has TRBV10-1 and TRBJ2-7, with 9 bases identical to TRBD1. The sequence was obtained from a man younger than 35 in good health. The sample was naive CD8+ T cells sorted from blood. CDR3 sequence: CASSGAGTGTYEQYF. The CDR3 DNA follows: TGCGCCAGCAGTGGAGCCGGGACAGGGACCTACGAGCAGTACTTC.